A single sample gave rise to the 5 T cell receptor beta chains below, sequenced in a study of blood T cell repertoires in COVID-19. Repertoires were generated with immunoSEQ multiplex PCR, while TCRdb's copy carries only in-frame clones and drops some. The table has about 200,000 clones, 80% seen once. The sequencing sample was made of peripheral blood. These receptors were taken from a woman between 65 and 79 years old with acute or convalescent COVID-19.

This chain connects TRBV19 to TRBJ1-2; 7 positions agree with TRBD1. Losses at the gene ends were 5 bases for V and 7 bases for J; bases not matched to a gene: 16. Germline V lookup: CDR1 LNHDA, CDR2 SQIVND (reference sequence). This CDR3 has 16 residues. For the CDR3, the DNA is TGTGCCAGTAGTGGGAAACAGGGGCGTGGAGTCGGTGGCTACACCTTC. Translated: CASSGKQGRGVGGYTF.

V is TRBV18 and J is TRBJ2-2; maybe TRBD2 (6 bases). Germline V gene sequence: CDR1 KGHSH, CDR2 LQKENI. This CDR3 region has 14 residues. The ends were cut back, 3 bases at V and 4 bases at J, with 9 bases in the middle. This CDR3 is CASSPLASTGELFF. CDR3 DNA sequence: TGTGCCAGCTCACCCCTAGCGAGCACCGGGGAGCTGTTTTTT.

The V call is TRBV5-4, the J call TRBJ2-1; 9 bases match TRBD2. Losses at the gene ends were 4 bases for V and 6 bases for J; bases not matched to a gene: 8. The CDR3 extends over 15 amino acids. The germline V gene encodes CDR1 SGHNT and CDR2 YYREEE (reference sequence). The CDR3 coding sequence is TGTGCCAGCAGCAGTGCCGGGACTAGCTTCAATGAGCAGTTCTTC. Its protein product is CASSSAGTSFNEQFF.

The rearrangement uses TRBV28 and TRBJ2-3; TRBD2 matches 13 bases. The V and J ends lost 5 bases and 5 bases, in that order; junction bases with no gene match: 10. Germline-derived CDR1 and CDR2 are MDHEN and SYDVKM. The CDR3 runs to 17 residues. The DNA of the CDR3 is TGTGCCAGCAGTCTCGGACTAGCGGGAGCCCGGGGAGATACGCAGTATTTT. Protein: CASSLGLAGARGDTQYF.

The chain has TRBV5-1 and TRBJ1-1, with D possibly matching TRBD1 (5 bases). V was pared by 5 bases and J by 2 bases, with 16 bases between. The CDR3 length is 15 residues. The germline V gene has CDR1 SGHRS and CDR2 YFSETQ. CDR3 residues: CASSPRTSRNTEAFF. In DNA, the CDR3 is TGCGCCAGCAGTCCGAGGACATCGCGAAACACTGAAGCTTTCTTT.